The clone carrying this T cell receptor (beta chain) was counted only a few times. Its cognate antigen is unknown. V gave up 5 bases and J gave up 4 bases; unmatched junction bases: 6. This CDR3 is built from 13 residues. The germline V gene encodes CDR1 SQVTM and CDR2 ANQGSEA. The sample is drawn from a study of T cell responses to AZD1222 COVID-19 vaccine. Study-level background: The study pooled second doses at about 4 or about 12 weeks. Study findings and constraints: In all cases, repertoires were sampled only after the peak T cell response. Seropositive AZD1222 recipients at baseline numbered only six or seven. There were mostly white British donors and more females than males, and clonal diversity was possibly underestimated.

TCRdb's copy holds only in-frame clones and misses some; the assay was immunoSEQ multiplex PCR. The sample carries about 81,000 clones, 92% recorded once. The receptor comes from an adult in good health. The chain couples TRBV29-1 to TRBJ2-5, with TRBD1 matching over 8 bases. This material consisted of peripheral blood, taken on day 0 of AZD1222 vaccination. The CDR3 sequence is CSVRAGGTETQYF. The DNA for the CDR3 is TGCAGCGTTCGGGCAGGGGGCACAGAGACCCAGTACTTC.